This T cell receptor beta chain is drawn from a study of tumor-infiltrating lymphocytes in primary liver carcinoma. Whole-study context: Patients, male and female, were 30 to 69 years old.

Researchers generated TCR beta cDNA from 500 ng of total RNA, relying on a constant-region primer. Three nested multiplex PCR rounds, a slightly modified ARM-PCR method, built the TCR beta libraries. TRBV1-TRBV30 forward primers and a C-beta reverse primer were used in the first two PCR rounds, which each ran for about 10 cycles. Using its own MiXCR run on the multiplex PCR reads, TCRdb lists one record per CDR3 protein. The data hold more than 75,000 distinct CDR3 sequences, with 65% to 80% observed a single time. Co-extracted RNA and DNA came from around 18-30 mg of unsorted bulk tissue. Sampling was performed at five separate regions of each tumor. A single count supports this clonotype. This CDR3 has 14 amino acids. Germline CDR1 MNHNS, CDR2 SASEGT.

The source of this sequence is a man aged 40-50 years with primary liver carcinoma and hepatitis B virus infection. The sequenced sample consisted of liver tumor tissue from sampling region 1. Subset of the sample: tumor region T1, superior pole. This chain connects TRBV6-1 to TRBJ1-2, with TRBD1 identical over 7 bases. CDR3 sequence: CVSLLRGGVYGYTF. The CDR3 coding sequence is TGTGTTAGCCTCCTCAGGGGGGGAGTCTATGGCTACACCTTC.